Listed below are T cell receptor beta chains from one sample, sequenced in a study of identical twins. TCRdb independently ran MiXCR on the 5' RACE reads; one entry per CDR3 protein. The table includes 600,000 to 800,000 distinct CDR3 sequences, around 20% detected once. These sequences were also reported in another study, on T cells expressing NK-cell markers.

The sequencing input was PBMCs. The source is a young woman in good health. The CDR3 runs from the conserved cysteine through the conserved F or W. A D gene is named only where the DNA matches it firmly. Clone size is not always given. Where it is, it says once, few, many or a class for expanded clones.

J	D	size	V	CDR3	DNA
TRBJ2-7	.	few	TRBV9	CASSPGPPHSYEQYF	TGTGCCAGCAGCCCCGGACCGCCCCACTCCTACGAGCAGTACTTC
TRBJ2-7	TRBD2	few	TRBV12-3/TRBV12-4	CASCRDYLSEQYF	TGTGCCAGCTGCCGGGACTACCTCTCCGAGCAGTACTTC
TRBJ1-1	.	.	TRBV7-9	CASSPVASPTEAFF	TGTGCCAGCAGCCCTGTCGCCAGCCCCACTGAAGCTTTCTTT
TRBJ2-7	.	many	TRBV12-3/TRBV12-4	CASSLGRVKSYEQYF	TGTGCCAGCAGCCTGGGAAGGGTTAAGTCCTACGAGCAGTACTTC
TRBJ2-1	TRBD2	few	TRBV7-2	CASSSLAGHNEQFF	TGTGCCAGCAGCTCCCTAGCGGGCCACAATGAGCAGTTCTTC
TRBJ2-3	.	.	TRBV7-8	CASSPDLADTQYF	TGTGCCAGCAGCCCAGACTTAGCAGATACGCAGTATTTT
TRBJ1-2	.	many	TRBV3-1	CASSETVGHGYTF	TGTGCCAGCAGCGAAACCGTTGGGCATGGCTACACCTTC
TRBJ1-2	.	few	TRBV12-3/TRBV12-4	CASSSLGEDYGYTF	TGTGCCAGCAGTTCCCTCGGGGAGGACTATGGCTACACCTTC
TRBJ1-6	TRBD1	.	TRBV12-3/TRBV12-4	CASRSGQFGSPLHF	TGTGCCAGCAGATCGGGACAGTTCGGTTCACCCCTCCACTTT
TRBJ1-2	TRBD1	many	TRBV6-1	CASTTGQGIGGYTF	TGTGCCAGCACAACCGGACAGGGGATTGGTGGCTACACCTTC
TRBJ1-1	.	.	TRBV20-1	CSAPSGQGRGTEAFF	TGCAGTGCGCCTAGTGGCCAAGGGCGCGGTACTGAAGCTTTCTTT
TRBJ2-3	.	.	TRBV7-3	CASSATRTDTQYF	TGTGCCAGCAGCGCCACTAGAACAGATACGCAGTATTTT
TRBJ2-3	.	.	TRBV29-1	CSVDAETTDTQYF	TGCAGCGTTGACGCGGAGACCACAGATACGCAGTATTTT
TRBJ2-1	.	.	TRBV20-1	CSAKWPGRLIGEQFF	TGCAGTGCTAAGTGGCCTGGGAGGCTTATAGGTGAGCAGTTCTTC
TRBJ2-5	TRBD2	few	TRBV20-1	CSARLADGPYF	TGCAGTGCTAGACTAGCGGATGGACCGTACTTC
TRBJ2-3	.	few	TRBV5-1	CASSLNPGTSTDTQYF	TGCGCCAGCAGCTTGAACCCGGGGACTAGCACAGATACGCAGTATTTT
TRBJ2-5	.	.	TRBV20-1	CSARNGASEETQYF	TGCAGTGCTAGAAACGGGGCTAGCGAAGAGACCCAGTACTTC
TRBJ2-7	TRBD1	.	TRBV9	CASSPRDRSSYEQYF	TGTGCCAGCAGCCCCCGGGACAGGAGCTCCTACGAGCAGTACTTC
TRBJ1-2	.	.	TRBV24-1	CATSVGGLGQVGYTF	TGTGCCACCAGTGTTGGAGGTCTAGGTCAAGTTGGCTACACCTTC